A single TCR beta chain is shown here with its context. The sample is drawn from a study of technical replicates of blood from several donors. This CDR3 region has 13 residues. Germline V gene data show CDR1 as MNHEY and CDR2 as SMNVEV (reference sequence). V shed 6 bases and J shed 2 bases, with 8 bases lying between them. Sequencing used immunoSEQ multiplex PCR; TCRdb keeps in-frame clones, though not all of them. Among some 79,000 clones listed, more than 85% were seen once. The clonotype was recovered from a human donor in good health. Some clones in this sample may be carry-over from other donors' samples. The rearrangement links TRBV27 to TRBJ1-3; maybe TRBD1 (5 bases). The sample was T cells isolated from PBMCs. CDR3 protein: CASRGETGNTIYF. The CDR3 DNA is TGTGCCAGCAGAGGGGAAACTGGAAACACCATATATTTT.